This TCR beta chain appears in the sequencing data of a study of tumour-infiltrating T cells in Burkitt lymphoma. Study details: Patients covered every epidemiological subtype of Burkitt lymphoma. Repertoire clonality predicted overall and progression-free survival. The study, taken as a whole, reports: Public clonotypes, several, appeared across numerous Burkitt lymphoma patients.

This clone has only one observation. Its specificity is not known. The repertoire was sequenced with immunoSEQ multiplex PCR; TCRdb's copy has only in-frame clones and lacks some. The sample contains fewer than 8,000 clones, more than 75% of which appear only once. The sequenced sample consisted of tumor tissue. The TCR originated in a human donor with Burkitt lymphoma.

The CDR3 DNA follows: TGTGCCAGCAGCGTAGCGGGGCAGGGGATTTCCTACGAGCAGTACTTC. Its protein is CASSVAGQGISYEQYF. The chain is built from TRBV9 and TRBJ2-7; a possible D gene is TRBD1 (6 bases). Trimming cost V 0 bases and J 1 base, with 14 bases left between them. The germline V gene has CDR1 SGDLS and CDR2 YYNGEE. The CDR3 contains 16 residues.